These T cell receptor beta chains were read from a single sample in a study of blood T cell repertoires in COVID-19. The data were produced by immunoSEQ multiplex PCR, yet TCRdb's version contains in-frame clones alone and is incomplete. The table has 160,000 or so clones, about four fifths seen once. The material sequenced was PBMCs or T cells enriched from blood (not recorded which). The receptors were sampled from a woman aged 60-70 years who had recovered from COVID-19. The CDR3 runs from the conserved cysteine through the conserved F or W. D genes are given only for firm matches. Some rows have no size entry. The others give once, few or many, or a class for an expanded clone.

j_gene	v_gene	d_gene	abundance	CDR3nt	CDR3aa
TRBJ2-2	TRBV9	NA	NA	TGTGCCAGCAGCGTAGGAGACAGGGAGCTGTTTTTT	CASSVGDRELFF
TRBJ2-2	TRBV19	TRBD1	NA	TGTGCCAGTAGTATAGGGACAGGGAACACCGGGGAGCTGTTTTTT	CASSIGTGNTGELFF
TRBJ2-6	TRBV19	TRBD1	NA	TGTGCCAGTAGTTTACAGGGGGCCCCTGGGGCCAACGTCCTGACTTTC	CASSLQGAPGANVLTF
TRBJ2-1	TRBV5-1	NA	NA	TGCGCCAGCAGCTTGACGAACAGGGAGAACAATGAGCAGTTCTTC	CASSLTNRENNEQFF
TRBJ2-1	TRBV9	TRBD2	few	TGTGCCAGCAGCGTGGGTCGGAGCGGGGGGGCCAGCAATGAGCAGTTCTTC	CASSVGRSGGASNEQFF
TRBJ1-2	TRBV5-4	NA	NA	TGTGCCAGCAGCATTACAGACAACTATGGCTACACCTTC	CASSITDNYGYTF
TRBJ1-2	TRBV6-5	NA	NA	TGTGCCAGCAGTTACTCGGTCGGGGGGACTTATGGCTACACCTTC	CASSYSVGGTYGYTF
TRBJ2-3	TRBV19	NA	few	TGTGCCAGTAGCCTCCACCTACGCGGGGCTAGCACAGATACGCAGTATTTT	CASSLHLRGASTDTQYF
TRBJ2-7	TRBV6-5	TRBD2	NA	TGTGCCAGCAGAATCGGGCGGGGGATCGAGCAGTACTTC	CASRIGRGIEQYF
TRBJ1-2	TRBV7-8	TRBD1	NA	TGTGCCAGCAGCAGAGATGGCGGGACAGGGATCTATGGCTACACCTTC	CASSRDGGTGIYGYTF
TRBJ1-2	TRBV6-5	TRBD1	NA	TGTGCCAGCAGTTACGGGGAGTGGAGGGGGCATTATGGCTACACCTTC	CASSYGEWRGHYGYTF
TRBJ2-3	TRBV20-1	NA	NA	TGCAGTGCTAGTTCTAGTCGGGGCACAGATACGCAGTATTTT	CSASSSRGTDTQYF
TRBJ2-3	TRBV3-1/TRBV3-2	TRBD2	NA	TGTGCCAGCAGCGCCCTCGGGGGGGCGATAGTAGATACGCAGTATTTT	CASSALGGAIVDTQYF
TRBJ1-6	TRBV4-1	NA	few	TGCGCCAGCAGCCAAGATCTTGCGGCTTCGGGGAATTCACCCCTCCACTTT	CASSQDLAASGNSPLHF
TRBJ2-7	TRBV5-1	NA	NA	TGCGCCCTAGCCATAGCTGGGAGCCCAGGTGAGCAGTACTTC	CALAIAGSPGEQYF
TRBJ1-4	TRBV7-8	NA	NA	TGTGCCAGCAGCCCGCGGGTGATATTTGCTAATGAAAAACTGTTTTTT	CASSPRVIFANEKLFF
TRBJ1-2	TRBV29-1	TRBD1	NA	TGCAGCGTTACGGAGGGACAGGGAGGATATGGCTACACCTTC	CSVTEGQGGYGYTF
TRBJ1-1	TRBV2	NA	once	TGTGCCAGCAGTGAAAGGCGGCCTGAAGCTTTCTTT	CASSERRPEAFF
TRBJ2-1	TRBV27	TRBD1	NA	TGTGCCAGCAGTATCACGGGACAGGAGTACAATGAGCAGTTCTTC	CASSITGQEYNEQFF
TRBJ1-2	TRBV18	TRBD1	NA	TGTGCCAGCTCACCGCGGACAGGGGGCCAAGGGGACTATGGCTACACCTTC	CASSPRTGGQGDYGYTF
TRBJ1-2	TRBV18	NA	many	TGTGCCAGCTCCCTGGACAGCTATGGCTACACCTTC	CASSLDSYGYTF
TRBJ1-6	TRBV12-3/TRBV12-4	TRBD1	NA	TGTGCCAGCAGACAGGGGTGGTCACCCCTCCACTTT	CASRQGWSPLHF
TRBJ1-2	TRBV12-3/TRBV12-4	TRBD1	NA	TGTGCCAGCAGTTCAACGCCGGGACAGGGCTTC	CASSSTPGQGF
TRBJ1-1	TRBV11-3	NA	NA	TGTGCCAGCAGCCGATCCGGGGAGGACACTGAAGCTTTCTTT	CASSRSGEDTEAFF
TRBJ2-7	TRBV9	NA	NA	TGTGCCAGCAGCGTAGACGGGGGGCGGGTCTTCGAGCAGTACTTC	CASSVDGGRVFEQYF
TRBJ2-7	TRBV6-4	NA	once	TGTGCCAGCAGTGACACTCCCGGACGACTAATTACCTACGAGCAGTACTTC	CASSDTPGRLITYEQYF
TRBJ2-2	TRBV5-6	TRBD2	NA	TGTGCCAGCAGCGGAGAATTAGCGGGGGTAACCGGGGAGCTGTTTTTT	CASSGELAGVTGELFF
TRBJ2-7	TRBV14	NA	NA	TGTGCCAGCAGCCACCAACAGGGCGCCGAGCAGTACTTC	CASSHQQGAEQYF
TRBJ1-2	TRBV14	NA	NA	TGTGCCAGCAGCCAACAGGGTTGGGGCTACACCTTC	CASSQQGWGYTF
TRBJ2-7	TRBV7-2	NA	few	TGTGCCAGCAGCCCCGGACACTCCTACGAGCAGTACTTC	CASSPGHSYEQYF
TRBJ2-2	TRBV13	NA	few	TGTGCCAGCAGCCGGGATTTGACCGGGGAGCTGTTTTTT	CASSRDLTGELFF
TRBJ1-2	TRBV9	TRBD1	NA	TGTGCCAGCAGCCTGGGACAGGCCATCGGCTACACCTTC	CASSLGQAIGYTF
TRBJ2-1	TRBV6-4	TRBD2	NA	TGTGCCAGCAGTGAAATGCATGGGACTACGAACAATGAGCAGTTCTTC	CASSEMHGTTNNEQFF
TRBJ2-3	TRBV19	NA	NA	TGTGCCAGTAGATACGGAGGCACAGATACGCAGTATTTT	CASRYGGTDTQYF
TRBJ2-7	TRBV19	TRBD1	once	TGTGCCAGTAGTATCGGACAGGGCTACGAGCAGTACTTC	CASSIGQGYEQYF
TRBJ2-2	TRBV6-6	NA	NA	TGTGCCAGCAGTGGGACGGGAGCGAACACCGGGGAGCTGTTTTTT	CASSGTGANTGELFF
TRBJ1-2	TRBV5-6	TRBD1	NA	TGTGCCAGCAGCCCGGGACAGGGGGACTATGGCTACACCTTC	CASSPGQGDYGYTF
TRBJ1-5	TRBV3-1/TRBV3-2	TRBD1	NA	TGTGCCAGCAGCACAGGGGATCAGCCCCAGCATTTT	CASSTGDQPQHF
TRBJ2-3	TRBV27	NA	once	TGTGCCAGCAGTTTCGGAGATACGCAGTATTTT	CASSFGDTQYF
TRBJ1-1	TRBV27	NA	NA	TGTGCCAGCAGTTTATCAGGAGGGAGTTTCTCTGAAGCTTTCTTT	CASSLSGGSFSEAFF
TRBJ2-7	TRBV2	TRBD2	NA	TGTGCCATTTCGGGGGGTTCCTACGAGCAGTACTTC	CAISGGSYEQYF
TRBJ2-7	TRBV28	TRBD1	NA	TGTGCCAGCAGGGTGGGACAGGGAGGCTCCTACGAGCAGTACTTC	CASRVGQGGSYEQYF
TRBJ1-2	TRBV27	TRBD1	NA	TGTGCCAGCAGTTGGGACAGGGGCCATGGCTACACCTTC	CASSWDRGHGYTF
TRBJ2-1	TRBV13	TRBD1	NA	TGTGCCAGCAGCTTAGCGACAGGGGGCGCCGGAGACAATGAGCAGTTCTTC	CASSLATGGAGDNEQFF
TRBJ1-5	TRBV6-5	TRBD1	NA	TGTGCCAGCCGGACAGGGGGCAATCAGCCCCAGCATTTT	CASRTGGNQPQHF
TRBJ1-4	TRBV25-1	NA	NA	TGTGCCAGCAGTGAATTAGGGGCCCAAAGGGAAGAAAAACTGTTTTTT	CASSELGAQREEKLFF
TRBJ2-7	TRBV19	NA	NA	TGTGCCAGTAGCATATCCAGGGGTGGGGAGCAGTACTTC	CASSISRGGEQYF
TRBJ1-3	TRBV9	TRBD1	NA	TGTGCCAGCAGCACACAGGGGGCGGGAAACACCATATATTTT	CASSTQGAGNTIYF
TRBJ2-3	TRBV29-1	NA	few	TGCAGCGTTGTATCAGATACGCAGTATTTT	CSVVSDTQYF
TRBJ2-7	TRBV7-6	NA	NA	TGTGCCAGCAGCTTGGACACCTCCTACGAGCAGTACTTC	CASSLDTSYEQYF
TRBJ1-6	TRBV6-1	NA	NA	TGTGCCAGCAGTGAAGTCCAGGGTAATTCACCCCTCCACTTT	CASSEVQGNSPLHF
TRBJ1-1	TRBV7-2	TRBD1	NA	TGTGCCAGCAGCTTAACAGGGGTAAACACTGAAGCTTTCTTT	CASSLTGVNTEAFF
TRBJ1-2	TRBV4-1	NA	NA	TGCGCCAGCAGCCAAGATTTCTCGCGGGCAGGGGAGCACTATGGCTACACCTTC	CASSQDFSRAGEHYGYTF
TRBJ2-5	TRBV5-1	TRBD2	NA	TGCGCCAGCAGCCTTAGCGGGGGGGCCTCGGAGACCCAGTACTTC	CASSLSGGASETQYF
TRBJ1-2	TRBV29-1	NA	NA	TGCAGCGTTGAGGACACCCCCTATGGCTACACCTTC	CSVEDTPYGYTF
TRBJ2-5	TRBV7-2	NA	NA	TGTGCCAGCAGCCCGAGGACCGGCGGGGAGACCCAGTACTTC	CASSPRTGGETQYF